This TCR beta chain stems from a study of CD4 T cells in relation to SARS-CoV-2 and coronaviruses (dated by TCRdb to the early 2020s). A note on the overall study: In the ViraFEST assay, PBMCs were grown with antigen for about ten days, and TCR beta CDR3s were then sequenced to identify antigen-specific clonal expansions. An HIV-1 Nef peptide pool or a culture without peptide was used as the negative reference condition. Patient-derived lymphoblastoid cell lines were used to map the HLA restriction of shared crossreactive spike epitopes. Memory CD4+ T cell crossreactivity between SARS-CoV-2 and common cold coronavirus spike proteins was assessed at the TCR clonotype level in the study. Samples from three pre-COVID donors and the naive versus memory experiments were sequenced with the Adaptive Biotechnologies TCR-sequencing kit; other data were Illumina-based. Expansion assays from other donors in the study were sequenced with a different, Illumina-based TCR-beta assay. Broader findings and caveats from the paper: Since the crossreactivity analysis centred on spike protein, crossreactivity against other viral proteins was not assessed. Memory CD4+ clonotypes crossrecognizing SARS-CoV-2 and at least one common cold coronavirus spike were found in 60% to 75% of donors. Pre-pandemic and post-infection samples were not both contributed by any donor, so tracing of the source of pre-existing responses was limited. Significantly weaker SARS-CoV-2-driven expansion was shown by crossreactive clones than by monoreactive clones, consistent with antigenic imprinting. The study was constrained by small numbers of patients and of tested TCRs.

CD4+ T cells from unexposed donors were collected before the COVID-19 pandemic (2011-2018). After less than eleven days of culture, CD4+ T cells were isolated with the EasySep CD4+ T cell isolation kit. As cell number allowed, CD4+ T cells from unexposed donors were tested for reactivity to SARS-CoV-2 S and N and to four common cold coronavirus spike pools. Each well received over 1.5 million PBMCs, cultured in IMDM supplemented with roughly 5.3% human AB serum and 9.5 to 10 IU/ml IL-2. Half of the culture medium was replaced with fresh IL-2-containing medium on days 3 and 7. In general, triplicate replicate wells were used for every peptide culture condition. The leukapheresis product used for the unexposed donors was purchased from a commercial source. Ficoll-Paque PLUS gradient centrifugation was used to isolate PBMCs from leukapheresis product or whole blood. PBMCs were either cryopreserved at -140 degrees C or used fresh in the expansion assay. The QIAamp Micro DNA Kit was used to extract genomic DNA from the CD4+ T cells.

The library relied on the immunoSEQ multiplex PCR assay. Processing in the source paper ran as follows. During preprocessing, nonproductive sequences were removed, as were CDR3s that did not start with C, did not end with F or W, or were shorter than 7 amino acids. The MANAFEST web app was used to call antigen-specific clonotypes on the basis of expansion compared with the reference and with other culture wells. A clone was considered positive if significant expansion relative to the reference culture was observed in 2 of 3 replicate wells at an FDR below 0.05. Positive clones also required significant expansion versus all other tandem wells and an odds ratio above 5. After three terminal residues were trimmed from each end, CDR3 homology was quantified as pairwise Levenshtein distance using the stringdist R package. TCRdb carries this immuneACCESS record with in-frame sequences only. Its versions omit some clonotypes, under half of them owing to an unresolved V gene in the studies checked, with the rest unexplained. V, J and clone size derive from that table, while D and trimming were established from the DNA sequence. The sample table lists 25,000 to 30,000 clones, about two thirds of them with a count of one. The ten largest account for under 25% of the sample.

On this clone: Its antigen is not yet known. Within one base of it there is no much larger clone, and no base qualities were kept.

Sequences were obtained from CD4+ T cells from PBMCs, cultured in vitro. This TCR was recovered from a human donor in good health.

The CDR3 region: CASSLSWQETQYF. The nucleotide sequence is TGTGCCAGCAGTCTAAGCTGGCAAGAGACCCAGTACTTC. The sequence is built from TRBV7-7 and TRBJ2-5; no D segment can be confidently identified. The CDR3 starts with the cysteine, ends with the phenylalanine, and has 13 residues. Only CDR3 DNA remains: 39 bases, in frame from the first base. In the germline V gene (reference sequence), CDR1 corresponds to SSHAT and CDR2 to FNYEAQ. V gives up 6 bases and J gives up 2 bases, and the segment between their germline ends measures 10 bases.